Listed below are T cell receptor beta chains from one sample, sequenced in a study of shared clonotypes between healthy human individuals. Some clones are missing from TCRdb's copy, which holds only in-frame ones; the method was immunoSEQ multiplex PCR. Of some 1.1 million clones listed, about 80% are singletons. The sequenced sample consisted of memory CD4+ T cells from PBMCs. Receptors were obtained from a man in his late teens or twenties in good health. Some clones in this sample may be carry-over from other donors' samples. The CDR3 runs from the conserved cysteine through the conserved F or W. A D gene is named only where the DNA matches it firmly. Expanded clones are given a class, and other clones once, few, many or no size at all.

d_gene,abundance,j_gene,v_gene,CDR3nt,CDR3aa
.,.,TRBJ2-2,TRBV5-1,TGCGCCAGCAGCTTGGGACAGATGACCGGGGAGCTGTTTTTT,CASSLGQMTGELFF
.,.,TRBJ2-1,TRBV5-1,TGCGCCAGCCGACAAACGAACTACAATGAGCAGTTCTTC,CASRQTNYNEQFF
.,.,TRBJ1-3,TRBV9,TGTGCCAGCAGCATTCAGACAGGAGACTCTGGAAACACCATATATTTT,CASSIQTGDSGNTIYF
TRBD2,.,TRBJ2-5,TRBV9,TGTGCCAGCAGCGCCCGGACTAGCGGGGTGCAAGAGACCCAGTACTTC,CASSARTSGVQETQYF
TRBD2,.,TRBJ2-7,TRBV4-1,TGCGCCAGCAGCGTGTCGAGCGGGAGCTCCTACGAGCAGTACTTC,CASSVSSGSSYEQYF
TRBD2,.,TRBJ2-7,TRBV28,TGTGCCAGCAGTCCGACGGGGCTAGCGGGAGCTTTCAACGAGCAGTACTTC,CASSPTGLAGAFNEQYF
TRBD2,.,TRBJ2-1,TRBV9,TGTGCCAGCAGCGCCGGCGGGGGGTCCTACAATGAGCAGTTCTTC,CASSAGGGSYNEQFF
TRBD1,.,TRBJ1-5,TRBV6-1,TGTGCCAGCAGTATACAGGGGACCAACAATCAGCCCCAGCATTTT,CASSIQGTNNQPQHF
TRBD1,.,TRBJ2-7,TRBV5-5,TGTGCCAGCAGCTTGATCCAGGGGGCATTCGAGCAGTACTTC,CASSLIQGAFEQYF
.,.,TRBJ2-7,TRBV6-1,TGTGCCAGACGCGGACACCCCTACGAGCAGTACTTC,CARRGHPYEQYF
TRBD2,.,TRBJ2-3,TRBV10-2,TGCGCCAGCAGCAGAGCTAGCGGGAGGGCCCTCGGCACAGATACGCAGTATTTT,CASSRASGRALGTDTQYF
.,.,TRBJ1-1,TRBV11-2,TGTGCCAGCAGCTCCCCGAGGGGTACTGAAGCTTTCTTT,CASSSPRGTEAFF
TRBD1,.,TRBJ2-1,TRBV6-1,TGTGCCAGCAGTGAAGGCCAACAGGGGGCCGGTGAGCAGTTCTTC,CASSEGQQGAGEQFF
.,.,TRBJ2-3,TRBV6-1,TGTGCCAGCAGTGAAGTAGTAGATACGCAGTATTTT,CASSEVVDTQYF
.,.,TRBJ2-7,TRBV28,TGTGCCAGCAGTTTTTTTCACGAGCAGTACTTC,CASSFFHEQYF
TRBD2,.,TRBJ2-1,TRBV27,TGTGCCAGCAGTTCCAGGATGGGACTAGTTGGGAATGAGCAGTTCTTC,CASSSRMGLVGNEQFF
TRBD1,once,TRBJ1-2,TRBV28,TGTGCCAGCAGCGACAGGGTTAACTATGGCTACACCTTC,CASSDRVNYGYTF
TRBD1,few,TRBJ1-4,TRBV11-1,TGTGCCAGCAGCCGTGGATATCAGGGGGATCTTGAAAAACTGTTTTTT,CASSRGYQGDLEKLFF
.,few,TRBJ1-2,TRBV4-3,TGCGCCAGCAGCCAAGATACGACCGGCAGACACTATGGCTACACCTTC,CASSQDTTGRHYGYTF
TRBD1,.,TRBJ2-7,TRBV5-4,TGTGCCAGCAGAGCAGGGACAGACTTCTCCTACGAGCAGTACTTC,CASRAGTDFSYEQYF
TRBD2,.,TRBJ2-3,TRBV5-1,TGCGCCAGCAGCTTGCCTAGCGGAGACACAGATACGCAGTATTTT,CASSLPSGDTDTQYF
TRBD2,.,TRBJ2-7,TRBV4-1,TGCGCCAGCAGCCGAACTAGCGGGAGGGCAAGCGAGCAGTACTTC,CASSRTSGRASEQYF
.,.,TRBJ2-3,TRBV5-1,TGCGCCAGCAGCTTGGTAGGGGGGAGCACAGATACGCAGTATTTT,CASSLVGGSTDTQYF
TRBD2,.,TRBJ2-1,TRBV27,TGTGCCAGCAGCCAAAGGGGACTAGCCGCCTACAATGAGCAGTTCTTC,CASSQRGLAAYNEQFF
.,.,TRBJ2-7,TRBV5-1,TGCGCCAGCAGCTTGGCCCCGGTGAGTTACGAGCAGTACTTC,CASSLAPVSYEQYF